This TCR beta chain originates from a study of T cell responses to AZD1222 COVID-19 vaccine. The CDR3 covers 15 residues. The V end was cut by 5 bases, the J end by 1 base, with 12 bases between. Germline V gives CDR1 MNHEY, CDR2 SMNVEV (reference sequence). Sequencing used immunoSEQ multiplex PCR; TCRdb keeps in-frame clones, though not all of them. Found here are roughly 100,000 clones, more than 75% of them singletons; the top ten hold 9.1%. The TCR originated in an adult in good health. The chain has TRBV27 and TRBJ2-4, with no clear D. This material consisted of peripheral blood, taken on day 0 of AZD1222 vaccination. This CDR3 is CASSRLGGAKNIQYF. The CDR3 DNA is TGTGCCAGCAGTCGCCTCGGTGGGGCCAAAAACATTCAGTACTTC.